The entry below describes one T cell receptor (beta chain). This sample was included in a study of blood T cell repertoires in COVID-19. Only in-frame clones appear in the TCRdb table, and some are missing; sequencing was by immunoSEQ multiplex PCR. The table includes around 150,000 clones, more than 75% detected once. V was trimmed by 3 bases and J by 9 bases, leaving 7 bases between them. The CDR3 extends over 11 amino acids. The germline gives CDR1 SGHDT, CDR2 YYEEEE. The V and J genes are TRBV5-6 and TRBJ2-1, with a possible D match to TRBD2 (6 bases). Sequences were obtained from peripheral blood. The source of this sequence is a man aged 55 to 70 with active or convalescent COVID-19. CDR3 coding DNA: TGTGCCAGCAGCTGGAGGGGTGAGCAGTTCTTC. Translated: CASSWRGEQFF.